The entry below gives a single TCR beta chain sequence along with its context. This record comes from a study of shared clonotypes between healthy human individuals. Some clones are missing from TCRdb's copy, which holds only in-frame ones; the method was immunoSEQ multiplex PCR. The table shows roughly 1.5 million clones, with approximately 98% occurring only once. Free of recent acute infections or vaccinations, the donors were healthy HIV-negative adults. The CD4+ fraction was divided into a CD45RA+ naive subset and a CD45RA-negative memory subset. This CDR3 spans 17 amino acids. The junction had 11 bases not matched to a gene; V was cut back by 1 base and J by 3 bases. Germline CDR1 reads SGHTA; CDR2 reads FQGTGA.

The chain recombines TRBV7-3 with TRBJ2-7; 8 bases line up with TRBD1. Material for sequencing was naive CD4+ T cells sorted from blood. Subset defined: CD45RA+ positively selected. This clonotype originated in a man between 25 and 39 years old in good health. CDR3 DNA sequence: TGTGCCAGCAGCTTAAGGTCGAGTTTACAGGGGGGCTACGAGCAGTACTTC. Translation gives CASSLRSSLQGGYEQYF. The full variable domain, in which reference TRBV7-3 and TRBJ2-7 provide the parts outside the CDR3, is GAGVSQTPSNKVTEKGKYVELRCDPISGHTALYWYRQSLGQGPEFLIYFQGTGAADDSGLPNDRFFAVRPEGSVSTLKIQRTERGDSAVYLCASSLRSSLQGGYEQYFGPGTRLTVT.